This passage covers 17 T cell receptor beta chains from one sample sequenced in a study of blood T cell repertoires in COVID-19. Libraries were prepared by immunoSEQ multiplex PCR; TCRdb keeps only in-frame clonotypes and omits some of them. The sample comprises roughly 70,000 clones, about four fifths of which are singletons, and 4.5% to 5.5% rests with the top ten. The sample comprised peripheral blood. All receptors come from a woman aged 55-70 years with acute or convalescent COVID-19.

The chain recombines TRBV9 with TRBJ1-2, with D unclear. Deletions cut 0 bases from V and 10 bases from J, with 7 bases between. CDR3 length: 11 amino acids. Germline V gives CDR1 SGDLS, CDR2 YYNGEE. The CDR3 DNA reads TGTGCCAGCAGCGTAGCCCGAGACTACACCTTC. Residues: CASSVARDYTF.

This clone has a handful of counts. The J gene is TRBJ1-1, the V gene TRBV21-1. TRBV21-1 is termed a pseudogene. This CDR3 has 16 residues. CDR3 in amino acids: CASSKAVRGLVTEAFF. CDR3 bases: TGTGCCAGCAGCAAAGCAGTGCGGGGATTAGTCACTGAAGCTTTCTTT.

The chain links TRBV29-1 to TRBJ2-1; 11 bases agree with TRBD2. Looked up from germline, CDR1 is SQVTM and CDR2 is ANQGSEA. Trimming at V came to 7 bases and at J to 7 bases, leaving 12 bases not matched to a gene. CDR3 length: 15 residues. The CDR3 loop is CSGTASGGLVNEQFF. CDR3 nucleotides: TGCAGCGGCACCGCTAGCGGGGGGCTGGTTAATGAGCAGTTCTTC.

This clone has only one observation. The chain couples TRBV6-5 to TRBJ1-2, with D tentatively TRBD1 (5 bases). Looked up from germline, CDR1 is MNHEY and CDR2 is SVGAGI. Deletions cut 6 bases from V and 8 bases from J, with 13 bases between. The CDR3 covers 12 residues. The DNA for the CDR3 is TGTGCCAGCAGGCAGGGAACGGAAGGCTACACCTTC. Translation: CASRQGTEGYTF.

Here the CDR3 reads CASSQRGGENYGYTF. The CDR3, as DNA: TGCGCCAGCAGCCAGAGGGGAGGGGAGAACTATGGCTACACCTTC. The genes are TRBV4-1 and TRBJ1-2; TRBD1 is a possible D gene (5 bases). CDR3 length equals 15 residues. Trimming removed 3 bases at V and 2 bases at J, with 13 bases between. Germline-derived CDR1 and CDR2 are MGHRA and YSYEKL.

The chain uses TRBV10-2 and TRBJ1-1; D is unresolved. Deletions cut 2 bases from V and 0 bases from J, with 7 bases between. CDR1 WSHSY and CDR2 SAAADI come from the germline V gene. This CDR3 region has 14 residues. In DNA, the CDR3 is TGCGCCAGCAGTGAGATGTACATGAACACTGAAGCTTTCTTT. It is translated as CASSEMYMNTEAFF.

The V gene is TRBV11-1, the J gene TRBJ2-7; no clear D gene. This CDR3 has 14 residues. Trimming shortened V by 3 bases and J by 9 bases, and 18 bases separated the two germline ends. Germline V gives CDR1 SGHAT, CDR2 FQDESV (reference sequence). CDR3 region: CASSFDSASTLQYF. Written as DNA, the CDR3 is TGTGCCAGCAGCTTTGACTCGGCCTCGACGCTGCAGTACTTC.

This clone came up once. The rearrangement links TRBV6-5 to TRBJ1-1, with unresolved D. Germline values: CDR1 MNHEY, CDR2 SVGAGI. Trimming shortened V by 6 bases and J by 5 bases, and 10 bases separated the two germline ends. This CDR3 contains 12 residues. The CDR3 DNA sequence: TGTGCCAGCAGGGAGAGTCGGACTGAAGCTTTCTTT. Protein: CASRESRTEAFF.

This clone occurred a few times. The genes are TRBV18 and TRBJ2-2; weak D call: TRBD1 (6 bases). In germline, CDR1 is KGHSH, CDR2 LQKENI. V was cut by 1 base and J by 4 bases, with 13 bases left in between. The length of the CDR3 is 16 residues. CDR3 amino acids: CASSPRSVGATGELFF. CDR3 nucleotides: TGTGCCAGCTCACCACGATCCGTGGGGGCCACCGGGGAGCTGTTTTTT.

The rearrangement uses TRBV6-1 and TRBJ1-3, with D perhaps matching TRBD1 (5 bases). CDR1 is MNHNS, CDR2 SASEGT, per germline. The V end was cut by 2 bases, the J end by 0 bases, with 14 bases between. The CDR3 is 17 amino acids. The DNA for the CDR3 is TGTGCCAGCAGTGAATTTCGGGGGATGAGCTCTGGAAACACCATATATTTT. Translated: CASSEFRGMSSGNTIYF.

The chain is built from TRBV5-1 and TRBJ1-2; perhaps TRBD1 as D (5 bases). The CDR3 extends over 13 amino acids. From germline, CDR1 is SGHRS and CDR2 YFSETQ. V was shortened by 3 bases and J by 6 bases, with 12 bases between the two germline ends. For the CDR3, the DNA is TGCGCCAGCAGCTCCTACGGGGGGGATGGCTACACCTTC. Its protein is CASSSYGGDGYTF. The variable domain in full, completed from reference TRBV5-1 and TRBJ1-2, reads KAGVTQTPRYLIKTRGQQVTLSCSPISGHRSVSWYQQTPGQGLQFLFEYFSETQRNKGNFPGRFSGRQFSNSRSEMNVSTLELGDSALYLCASSSYGGDGYTFGSGTRLTVV.

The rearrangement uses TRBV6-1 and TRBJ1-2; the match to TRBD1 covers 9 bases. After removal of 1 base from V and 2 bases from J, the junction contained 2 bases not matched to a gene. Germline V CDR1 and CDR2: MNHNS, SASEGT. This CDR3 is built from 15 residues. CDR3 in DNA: TGTGCCAGCAGTGAAGACGGACAGGGGAACTATGGCTACACCTTC. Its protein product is CASSEDGQGNYGYTF.

CDR3 DNA sequence: TGCGCCAGCAGTCCCAGAAGGACAGTCTCCTACAATGAGCAGTTCTTC. Encoded protein: CASSPRRTVSYNEQFF. V usage is TRBV5-1 and J usage is TRBJ2-1; TRBD1 is a possible D gene (6 bases). V lost 5 bases to trimming and J lost 0 bases, with 15 bases between them. The CDR3 totals 16 residues. Germline CDR1 reads SGHRS; CDR2 reads YFSETQ. The variable domain in full, with the rest retrieved from reference TRBV5-1 and TRBJ2-1, is KAGVTQTPRYLIKTRGQQVTLSCSPISGHRSVSWYQQTPGQGLQFLFEYFSETQRNKGNFPGRFSGRQFSNSRSEMNVSTLELGDSALYLCASSPRRTVSYNEQFFGPGTRLTVL.

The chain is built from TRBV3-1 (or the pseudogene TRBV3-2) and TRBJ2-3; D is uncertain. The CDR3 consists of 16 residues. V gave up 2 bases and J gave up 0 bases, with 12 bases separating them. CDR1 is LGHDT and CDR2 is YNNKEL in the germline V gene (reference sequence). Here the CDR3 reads CASSQLRYSSTDTQYF. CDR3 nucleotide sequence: TGTGCCAGCAGCCAACTACGATACTCTAGCACAGATACGCAGTATTTT.

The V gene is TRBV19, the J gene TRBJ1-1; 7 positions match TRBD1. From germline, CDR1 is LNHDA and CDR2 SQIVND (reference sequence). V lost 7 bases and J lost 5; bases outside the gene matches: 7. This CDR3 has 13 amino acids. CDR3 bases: TGTGCCAGTACAATAGGGGGCAGGACTGAAGCTTTCTTT. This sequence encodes CASTIGGRTEAFF.

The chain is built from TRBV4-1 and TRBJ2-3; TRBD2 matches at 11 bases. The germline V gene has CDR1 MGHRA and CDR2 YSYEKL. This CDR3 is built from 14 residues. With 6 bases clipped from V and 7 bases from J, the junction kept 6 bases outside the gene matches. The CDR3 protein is CASRGSGGGNTQYF. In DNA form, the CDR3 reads TGCGCCAGCAGGGGTAGCGGGGGGGGAAATACGCAGTATTTT.

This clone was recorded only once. The CDR3, as DNA: TGCAGCGTTGAGGAGAACTCCTACGAGCAGTACTTC. This sequence encodes CSVEENSYEQYF. The chain uses TRBV29-1 and TRBJ2-7; unclear D gene. Germline V gene lookup returns CDR1 SQVTM and CDR2 ANQGSEA. Trimming shortened V by 3 bases and J by 0 bases, and 6 bases separated the two germline ends. The CDR3 covers 12 residues.